This T cell receptor beta chain was sequenced during a study of blood T cells in healthy people across ages. Study outcomes and limitations: Long-lived donors exceeded aged donors in naive CD4+ cells and diversity.

Trimming stripped 1 base from V and 1 base from J, with 5 bases between. CDR1 is DFQATT, CDR2 SNEGSKA, per germline (reference sequence). The CDR3 sequence is 13 residues long. With a J-beta primer mix and a sample-barcoded 5' primer, a second PCR ran about 7 to 12 cycles. TCRdb fed the 5' RACE reads into MiXCR, producing one record per CDR3 protein. The table lists over 300,000 distinct CDR3 sequences, about half of them singletons. Donors were healthy Caucasian individuals from Russia aged about 6 to 95. Of note for this clonotype: Its antigen remains unknown.

The chain has TRBV20-1 and TRBJ2-1; no clear D. Sequencing was performed on blood. This clonotype originated in a man aged 55 to 70 in good health. The CDR3 loop is CSARGESYNEQFF. For the CDR3, the DNA is TGCAGTGCTAGAGGCGAGTCCTACAATGAGCAGTTCTTC.